This TCR beta chain was captured in a study of cytomegalovirus exposure and HLA in healthy donors. Study-wide points: According to the study, about 180 TCR beta chains were cytomegalovirus-associated.

With respect to this clone: Its specificity is not known.

Assay used: immunoSEQ multiplex PCR; TCRdb lists only in-frame clones, some missing. Of 90,000 to 110,000 clones listed, about 90% are singletons. This CDR3 contains 15 residues. The germline V gene encodes CDR1 LGHNA and CDR2 YSLEER. Trimming cost V 5 bases and J 2 bases; bases outside gene matches: 5. The chain uses TRBV4-3 and TRBJ2-3; TRBD2 aligns across 9 bases. The receptor comes from a young woman in good health and CMV-seronegative. Sequencing was done on a sample of PBMCs. In nucleotides, the CDR3 is TGCGCCAGCAGCTGGGGACTAGCAGACACAGATACGCAGTATTTT. This encodes CASSWGLADTDTQYF.